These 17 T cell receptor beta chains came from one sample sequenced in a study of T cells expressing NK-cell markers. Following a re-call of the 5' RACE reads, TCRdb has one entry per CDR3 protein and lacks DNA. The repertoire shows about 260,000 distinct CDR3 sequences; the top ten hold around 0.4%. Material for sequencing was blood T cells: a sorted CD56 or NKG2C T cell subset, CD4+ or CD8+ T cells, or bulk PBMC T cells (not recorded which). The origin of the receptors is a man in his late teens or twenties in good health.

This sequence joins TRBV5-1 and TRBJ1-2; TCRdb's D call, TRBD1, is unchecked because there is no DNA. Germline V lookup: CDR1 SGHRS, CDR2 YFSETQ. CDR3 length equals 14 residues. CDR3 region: CASSLGTGEAGYTF.

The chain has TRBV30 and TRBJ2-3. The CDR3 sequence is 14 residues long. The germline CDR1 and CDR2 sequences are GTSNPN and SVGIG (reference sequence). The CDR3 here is CAWRILDSTDTQYF.

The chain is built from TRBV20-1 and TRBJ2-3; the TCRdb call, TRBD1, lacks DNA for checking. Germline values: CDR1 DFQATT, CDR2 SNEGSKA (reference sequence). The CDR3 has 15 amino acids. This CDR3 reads CSASGGDRAFDTQYF.

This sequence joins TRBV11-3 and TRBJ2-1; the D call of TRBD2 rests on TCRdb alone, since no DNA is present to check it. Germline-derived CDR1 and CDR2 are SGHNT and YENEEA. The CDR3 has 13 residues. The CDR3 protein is CASSLDREDEQFF. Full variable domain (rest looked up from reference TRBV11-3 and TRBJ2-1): EAGVVQSPRYKIIEKKQPVAFWCNPISGHNTLYWYLQNLGQGPELLIRYENEEAVDDSQLPKDRFSAERLKGVDSTLKIQPAELGDSAVYLCASSLDREDEQFFGPGTRLTVL.

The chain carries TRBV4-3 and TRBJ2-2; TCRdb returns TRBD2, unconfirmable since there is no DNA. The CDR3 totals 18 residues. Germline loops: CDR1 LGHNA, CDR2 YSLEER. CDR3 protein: CASSQDGLSPTSTGELFF.

The chain's CDR3 is CASSRQDRSYNEQFF. J is TRBJ2-1 and V is TRBV6-2 or TRBV6-3; the TRBD1 assignment by TCRdb is unverifiable without DNA. The CDR3 spans 15 residues. Per germline, CDR1 MNHEY and CDR2 SVGEGT.

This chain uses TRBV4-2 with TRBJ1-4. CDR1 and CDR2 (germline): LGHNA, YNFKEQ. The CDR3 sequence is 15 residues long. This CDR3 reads CASSQRRTTNEKLFF.

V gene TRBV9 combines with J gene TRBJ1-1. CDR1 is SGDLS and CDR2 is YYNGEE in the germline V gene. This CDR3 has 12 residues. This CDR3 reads CASSVAGSEAFF.

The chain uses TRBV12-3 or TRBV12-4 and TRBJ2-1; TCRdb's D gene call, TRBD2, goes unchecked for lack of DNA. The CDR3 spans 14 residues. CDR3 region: CASSGALSYNEQFF.

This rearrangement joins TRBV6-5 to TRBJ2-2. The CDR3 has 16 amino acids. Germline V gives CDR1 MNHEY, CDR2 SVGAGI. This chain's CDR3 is CASSYSGLADTGELFF.

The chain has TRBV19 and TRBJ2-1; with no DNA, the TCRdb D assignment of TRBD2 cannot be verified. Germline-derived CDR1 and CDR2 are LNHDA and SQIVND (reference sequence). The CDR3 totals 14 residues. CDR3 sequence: CASKTSVSYNEQFF.

The CDR3: CSASPAGGLRETQYF. J is TRBJ2-5 and V is TRBV20-1; the D call of TRBD2 rests on TCRdb alone, since no DNA is present to check it. There are 15 residues in the CDR3. Germline-derived CDR1 and CDR2 are DFQATT and SNEGSKA (reference sequence).

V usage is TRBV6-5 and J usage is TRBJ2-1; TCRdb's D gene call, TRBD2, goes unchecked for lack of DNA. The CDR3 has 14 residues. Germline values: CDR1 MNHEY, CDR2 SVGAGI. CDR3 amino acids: CASSYGAQAGRQFF.

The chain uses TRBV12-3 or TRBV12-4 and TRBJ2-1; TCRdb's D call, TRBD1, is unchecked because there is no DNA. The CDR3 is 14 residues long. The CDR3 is CASRLTGEASEQFF.

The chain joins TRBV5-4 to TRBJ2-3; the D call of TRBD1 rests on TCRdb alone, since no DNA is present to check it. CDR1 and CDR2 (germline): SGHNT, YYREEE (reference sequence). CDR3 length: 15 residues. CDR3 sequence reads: CASSLGPGVTDTQYF. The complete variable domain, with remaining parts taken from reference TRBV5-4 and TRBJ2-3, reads ETGVTQSPTHLIKTRGQQVTLRCSSQSGHNTVSWYQQALGQGPQFIFQYYREEENGRGNFPPRFSGLQFPNYSSELNVNALELDDSALYLCASSLGPGVTDTQYFGPGTRLTVL.

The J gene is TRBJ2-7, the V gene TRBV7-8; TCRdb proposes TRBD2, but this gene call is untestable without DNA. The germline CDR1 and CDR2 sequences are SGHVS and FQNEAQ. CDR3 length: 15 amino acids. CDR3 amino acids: CASSARTAPPGEQYF.

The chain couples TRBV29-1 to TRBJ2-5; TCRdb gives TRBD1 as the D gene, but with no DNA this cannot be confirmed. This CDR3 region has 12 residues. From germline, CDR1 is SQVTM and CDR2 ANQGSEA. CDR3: CSVAHRDVTQYF.